These 30 T cell receptor beta chains were sequenced from one sample in a study of CD8+ T cells in alopecia areata. Treatment meaning: oral pan-JAK inhibitor, 5-10 mg twice daily. TCR sequencing used cDNA made by reverse transcription of extracted RNA. Assay used: immunoSEQ multiplex PCR; TCRdb lists only in-frame clones, some missing. The table includes fewer than 250,000 clones, roughly three fifths detected once. Specimen: CD4+ T cells sorted from blood, collected at week 4, from a patient treated with tofacitinib. These receptors were taken from a human donor with alopecia areata.

This sequence joins TRBV27 and TRBJ1-2, with TRBD1 as a possible D gene (6 bases). This CDR3 is built from 13 residues. Trimming left V 4 bases short and J 5 bases short, with 11 bases between. In germline, CDR1 is MNHEY, CDR2 SMNVEV (reference sequence). The CDR3 loop is CASSSHREYGYTF. The CDR3 DNA sequence: TGTGCCAGCAGTTCTCACAGGGAGTATGGCTACACCTTC.

The V gene is TRBV7-2, the J gene TRBJ1-5; D is perhaps TRBD1 (6 bases). V was clipped by 5 bases and J by 2 bases, with 13 bases between them. The CDR3 contains 15 residues. The germline V gene encodes CDR1 SGHTA and CDR2 FQGNSA. The CDR3 DNA reads as TGTGCCAGCAGCCCCAGGGGCGTTCGCAATCAGCCCCAGCATTTT. Encoded protein: CASSPRGVRNQPQHF.

This chain joins TRBV7-9 and TRBJ2-3, with 7 nucleotides matching TRBD2. Per germline, CDR1 SEHNR and CDR2 FQNEAQ (reference sequence). The V segment lost 6 bases and the J segment 2 bases; nucleotides outside the gene matches: 8. This CDR3 is 15 amino acids long. CDR3 protein: CASRSLAALTDTQYF. CDR3 DNA sequence: TGTGCCAGCAGATCTCTAGCGGCCCTCACAGATACGCAGTATTTT. Combining the CDR3 with reference TRBV7-9 and TRBJ2-3 gives the whole variable domain DTGVSQNPRHKITKRGQNVTFRCDPISEHNRLYWYRQTLGQGPEFLTYFQNEAQLEKSRLLSDRFSAERPKGSFSTLEIQRTEQGDSAMYLCASRSLAALTDTQYFGPGTRLTVL.

This clone was observed a few times. The rearrangement links TRBV28 to TRBJ1-2; D gene uncertain. The ends were cut back, 6 bases at V and 2 bases at J, with 10 bases in the middle. This CDR3 has 13 amino acids. Per the germline V gene, CDR1 is MDHEN and CDR2 is SYDVKM. As DNA, the CDR3 is TGTGCCAGCAGCCGTGTAGGGAACTATGGCTACACCTTC. It yields the protein CASSRVGNYGYTF.

The genes are TRBV29-1 and TRBJ2-3; 10 nucleotides match TRBD2. This CDR3 region has 13 residues. The junction had 11 bases not matched to a gene; V was cut back by 8 bases and J by 9 bases. Germline assignment: CDR1 SQVTM and CDR2 ANQGSEA. CDR3 sequence reads: CSSRLAGGRTQYF. DNA for the CDR3: TGCAGCTCCAGACTAGCGGGTGGTCGCACGCAGTATTTT.

The chain employs TRBV30 and TRBJ2-1; TRBD1 matches at 8 bases. V shed 0 bases, J shed 1 base, and the junction held 5 bases outside the gene matches. The CDR3 spans 16 residues. The germline CDR1 and CDR2 sequences are GTSNPN and SVGIG (reference sequence). The CDR3 bases are TGTGCCTGGAGTGTACAGGGGGGTTGGTCCTACAATGAGCAGTTCTTC. Its protein is CAWSVQGGWSYNEQFF.

The chain employs TRBV15 and TRBJ1-2, with 9 nucleotides matching TRBD1. The J segment lost 4 bases and the V segment lost 8 bases, leaving 14 bases of the junction unmatched. Germline CDR1 reads LNHNV; CDR2 reads YYDKDF (reference sequence). The CDR3 runs 16 residues. CDR3 residues: CATESGQGSSAYGYTF. In nucleotides, the CDR3 is TGTGCCACCGAATCGGGACAGGGCTCGTCTGCCTATGGCTACACCTTC.

The rearrangement uses TRBV27 and TRBJ1-3, with TRBD1 as a possible D gene (6 bases). This CDR3 comprises 14 residues. Trimming shortened V by 7 bases and J by 2 bases, and 12 bases separated the two germline ends. Germline-derived CDR1 and CDR2 are MNHEY and SMNVEV (reference sequence). CDR3 DNA sequence: TGTGCCAGCAAGCTGGACAGCGCTGGAAACACCATATATTTT. This gives the protein CASKLDSAGNTIYF.

The chain has TRBV20-1 and TRBJ1-3, with D uncertain. Germline lookup yields CDR1 DFQATT and CDR2 SNEGSKA (reference sequence). This CDR3 has 11 amino acids. The V gene lost 6 bases and the J gene lost 4 bases, with 7 bases spanning the gap. The CDR3: CSAPSGNTIYF. The CDR3, as DNA: TGCAGTGCCCCTAGCGGAAACACCATATATTTT.

This clone was seen just once. The CDR3 protein is CAWSADTGYEQYF. In DNA form, the CDR3 reads TGTGCCTGGAGTGCGGACACCGGCTACGAGCAGTACTTC. V usage is TRBV30 and J usage is TRBJ2-7, with D possibly matching TRBD1 (5 bases). Germline-derived CDR1 and CDR2 are GTSNPN and SVGIG (reference sequence). V was shortened by 1 base and J by 3 bases, with 10 bases between the two germline ends. The CDR3 loop spans 13 amino acids.

V and J are TRBV30 and TRBJ1-1; a possible D gene is TRBD1 (5 bases). The CDR3 spans 12 residues. Germline V gives CDR1 GTSNPN, CDR2 SVGIG (reference sequence). Trimming pared 3 bases from V and 5 bases from J, leaving 10 bases between. CDR3 sequence (DNA): TGTGCCTGGAGACAGGAGGGAACTGAAGCTTTCTTT. It translates to CAWRQEGTEAFF.

The chain is built from TRBV9 and TRBJ2-5, with D unresolved. Germline V gene lookup returns CDR1 SGDLS and CDR2 YYNGEE. Between the trimmed V and J ends, which lost 8 bases and 4 bases, there was a span of 15 bases. The CDR3 consists of 13 residues. CDR3 bases: TGTGCCAGTAATCGCCGACTTGGAGAGACCCAGTACTTC. Translating gives CASNRRLGETQYF. Looking up the rest from reference TRBV9 and TRBJ2-5 gives the full variable domain: DSGVTQTPKHLITATGQRVTLRCSPRSGDLSVYWYQQSLDQGLQFLIQYYNGEERAKGNILERFSAQQFPDLHSELNLSSLELGDSALYFCASNRRLGETQYFGPGTRLLVL.

The table lists this clone with a few counts. This chain joins TRBV29-1 and TRBJ1-1; D possibly corresponds to TRBD1 (6 bases). V was trimmed by 4 bases and J by 4 bases, leaving 10 bases between them. The CDR3 is made up of 12 amino acids. Germline V CDR1 and CDR2: SQVTM, ANQGSEA. The CDR3 DNA is TGCAGCGTTGCGGGGACAATCACTGAAGCTTTCTTT. It codes for CSVAGTITEAFF.

V usage is TRBV28 and J usage is TRBJ2-3; D not resolved. Germline V gene data show CDR1 as MDHEN and CDR2 as SYDVKM. CDR3 length: 16 residues. V shed 4 bases and J shed 0 bases, with 14 bases lying between them. CDR3 residues: CASSSPAVGSTDTQYF. The CDR3 DNA reads TGTGCCAGCAGTTCCCCGGCAGTCGGCAGCACAGATACGCAGTATTTT.

The chain joins TRBV25-1 to TRBJ2-5, with D perhaps assigned TRBD1 or TRBD2 (5 bases each). The CDR3 is 15 residues long. The V gene's germline CDR1 is MGHDK and CDR2 SYGVNS. V was trimmed by 5 bases and J by 5 bases, leaving 18 bases between them. CDR3 coding DNA: TGTGCCAGCAGTCCATGGGCCGGGACCGGGGAGACCCAGTACTTC. It translates to CASSPWAGTGETQYF. The variable domain in full, completed from reference TRBV25-1 and TRBJ2-5, reads EADIYQTPRYLVIGTGKKITLECSQTMGHDKMYWYQQDPGMELHLIHYSYGVNSTEKGDLSSESTVSRIRTEHFPLTLESARPSHTSQYLCASSPWAGTGETQYFGPGTRLLVL.

The chain recombines TRBV5-1 with TRBJ2-6; 12 nucleotides line up with TRBD1. The V gene's germline CDR1 is SGHRS and CDR2 YFSETQ. Trimming at V came to 4 bases and at J to 1 base, leaving 6 bases not matched to a gene. This CDR3 has 18 amino acids. CDR3 region: CASSLPGQGASGANVLTF. For the CDR3, the DNA is TGCGCCAGCAGCCTACCGGGACAGGGGGCTTCTGGGGCCAACGTCCTGACTTTC.

The gene calls are TRBV18 and TRBJ2-4; 9 bases are shared with TRBD2. From germline, CDR1 is KGHSH and CDR2 LQKENI. V shed 4 bases, J shed 5 bases, and the junction held 3 bases outside the gene matches. The CDR3 is 14 residues long. CDR3 DNA: TGTGCCAGCTCACAGCAGCGGGGGGAAAACATTCAGTACTTC. This gives the protein CASSQQRGENIQYF.

The CDR3 coding sequence is TGTGCCAGCAGTTTATTGGACACCGGGGAGCTGTTTTTT. Protein sequence: CASSLLDTGELFF. The chain links TRBV27 to TRBJ2-2; D call uncertain. The CDR3 sequence is 13 residues long. V was clipped by 1 base and J by 3 bases, with 3 bases between them. Germline V gene sequence: CDR1 MNHEY, CDR2 SMNVEV (reference sequence).

In this sample, this clone turned up a few times. J is TRBJ1-2 and V is TRBV7-2; tentatively, D is TRBD1 (5 bases). The V gene's germline CDR1 is SGHTA and CDR2 FQGNSA. With 2 bases removed from V and 7 bases from J, the gap between germline ends came to 17 bases. The CDR3 covers 15 residues. For the CDR3, the DNA is TGTGCCAGCAGCTTACGATCGGGGGAGCTTGGTGGCTACACCTTC. This gives the protein CASSLRSGELGGYTF.

V is TRBV29-1 and J is TRBJ2-7; perhaps TRBD1 as D (6 bases). Trimming took off 6 bases at V and 6 bases at J, with 21 bases between the two ends. From germline, CDR1 is SQVTM and CDR2 ANQGSEA. This CDR3 is 14 amino acids long. The CDR3 coding sequence is TGCAGCGTGAAAACTCGGTTTGGGGGCCTCGAGCAGTACTTC. The encoded protein is CSVKTRFGGLEQYF.

V usage is TRBV27 and J usage is TRBJ2-3, with D possibly matching TRBD2 (5 bases). Germline lookup yields CDR1 MNHEY and CDR2 SMNVEV (reference sequence). V was trimmed by 3 bases and J by 1 base, leaving 20 bases between them. The CDR3 length is 18 residues. The CDR3 DNA is TGTGCCAGCAGTTTGCAACCCACGGGGTCAAGGGGCACAGATACGCAGTATTTT. It is translated as CASSLQPTGSRGTDTQYF.

The V call is TRBV9, the J call TRBJ1-1; no clear D. This CDR3 is 13 amino acids long. Trimming took 0 bases from V and 7 from J, leaving 10 bases between them. Per germline, CDR1 SGDLS and CDR2 YYNGEE. DNA of the CDR3: TGTGCCAGCAGCGTAGTCAGCGAGATTGAAGCTTTCTTT. Protein sequence: CASSVVSEIEAFF.

This clone was detected once. The chain couples TRBV5-1 to TRBJ2-7, with D perhaps matching TRBD2 (5 bases). The CDR3 contains 16 residues. V was trimmed by 0 bases and J by 4 bases, leaving 17 bases between them. Per germline, CDR1 SGHRS and CDR2 YFSETQ. CDR3 DNA: TGCGCCAGCAGCTTGGGTGCCAGCGGACCGGGGTACGAGCAGTACTTC. Encoded protein: CASSLGASGPGYEQYF.

This clone was counted between two and nine times. The rearrangement links TRBV29-1 to TRBJ1-2; perhaps TRBD1 as D (6 bases). V lost 6 bases, J lost 7 bases, and 24 bases lay in between. Per the germline V gene, CDR1 is SQVTM and CDR2 is ANQGSEA. The CDR3 runs to 15 residues. CDR3 in amino acids: CSVQGGPLSYLGYTF. The DNA of the CDR3 is TGCAGCGTCCAAGGGGGGCCCCTCTCCTATCTTGGCTACACCTTC. Full variable domain (outside the CDR3, taken from reference TRBV29-1 and TRBJ1-2): SAVISQKPSRDICQRGTSLTIQCQVDSQVTMMFWYRQQPGQSLTLIATANQGSEATYESGFVIDKFPISRPNLTFSTLTVSNMSPEDSSIYLCSVQGGPLSYLGYTFGSGTRLTVV.

This rearrangement joins TRBV27 to TRBJ2-2; 7 positions agree with TRBD1. The CDR3 loop spans 13 amino acids. Unmatched junction bases numbered 6, after V lost 8 bases and J lost 6 bases. Germline CDR1 MNHEY, CDR2 SMNVEV (reference sequence). The CDR3 loop is CASGTGVAGELFF. DNA for the CDR3: TGTGCCAGCGGAACAGGGGTGGCCGGGGAGCTGTTTTTT.

A remark on this clone: Compared with germline, one end of the junction differs, possibly owing to a read error. This rearrangement joins TRBV7-7 to TRBJ2-1; D is undetermined. This CDR3 spans 14 amino acids. Germline V gives CDR1 SSHAT, CDR2 FNYEAQ (reference sequence). Written as DNA, the CDR3 is TGTGCTAGCAGCGAAACGGACGGAAAGGGTGAGCAGTTCTTC. Translated, it gives CASSETDGKGEQFF.

The genes are TRBV4-1 and TRBJ2-1; D possibly corresponds to TRBD2 (6 bases). The germline V gene encodes CDR1 MGHRA and CDR2 YSYEKL. The CDR3 length is 17 residues. Trimming removed 6 bases at V and 9 bases at J, with 27 bases between. In DNA, the CDR3 is TGCGCCAGCAGTCGGAACACCAGGCCTAGCGTTACTGGTGAGCAGTTCTTC. It codes for CASSRNTRPSVTGEQFF.

This clone was counted only a few times. This sequence joins TRBV11-2 and TRBJ2-3; 10 bases line up with TRBD1. The junction had 12 bases not matched to a gene; V was cut back by 8 bases and J by 1 base. This CDR3 has 17 amino acids. Looked up from germline, CDR1 is SGHAT and CDR2 is FQNNGV. The CDR3 nucleotides read TGTGCCAGCCGACCCATAGACAGGGGGCGAGGCACAGATACGCAGTATTTT. Translated: CASRPIDRGRGTDTQYF.

In this sample, this clone turned up a few times. The chain uses TRBV15 and TRBJ2-5; 11 nucleotides align to TRBD2. The CDR3 is 14 residues long. Germline assignment: CDR1 LNHNV and CDR2 YYDKDF (reference sequence). V dropped 9 bases and J dropped 5; count of bases not matched to a gene: 8. CDR3 residues: CATNSGRARETQYF. CDR3 coding DNA: TGTGCCACTAATAGCGGGAGGGCCCGTGAGACCCAGTACTTC.

V usage is TRBV11-2 and J usage is TRBJ2-3, with 7 bases aligning to TRBD2. From germline, CDR1 is SGHAT and CDR2 FQNNGV. This CDR3 comprises 15 residues. J gave up 3 bases and V 3 bases, and 6 bases lay outside the gene matches. In nucleotides, the CDR3 is TGTGCCAGCAGCTTTAGCGGGTTGAGTACAGATACGCAGTATTTT. Its protein is CASSFSGLSTDTQYF.